These T cell receptor beta chains were read from a single sample in a study of cytomegalovirus exposure and HLA in healthy donors. The method was immunoSEQ multiplex PCR; TCRdb's version includes in-frame clones alone and lacks a portion of them. The data contain about 130,000 clones, approximately 8.7% of them singletons. The source material was PBMCs. The receptors originated from a man aged 40-49 years in good health and CMV-seronegative. CDR3s include the opening cysteine and the closing phenylalanine or tryptophan. The order of the fields is D gene, clone size, V gene, CDR3 length, J gene, CDR3 DNA, CDR3 protein. The D gene is left open where the match is weak. Clone size is shown for a subset of rows, as once, few, many or a class of expanded clone.

D gene: TRBD2
clone size: few
V gene: TRBV9
CDR3 length: 16
J gene: TRBJ2-3
CDR3 DNA: TGTGCCAGCAGCGTAGGACTAGCGGACCGCACAGATACGCAGTATTTT
CDR3 protein: CASSVGLADRTDTQYF

D gene: .
clone size: .
V gene: TRBV18
CDR3 length: 13
J gene: TRBJ1-2
CDR3 DNA: TGTGCCAGCTCACCGGCGGAGTTGGGTGGCTACACCTTC
CDR3 protein: CASSPAELGGYTF

D gene: .
clone size: .
V gene: TRBV19
CDR3 length: 12
J gene: TRBJ1-1
CDR3 DNA: TGTGCCAGTAAAACAGGGAACACTGAAGCTTTCTTT
CDR3 protein: CASKTGNTEAFF

D gene: .
clone size: few
V gene: TRBV5-6
CDR3 length: 15
J gene: TRBJ2-2
CDR3 DNA: TGTGCCAGCAGCTTGGACAGGTTCGACACCGGGGAGCTGTTTTTT
CDR3 protein: CASSLDRFDTGELFF

D gene: .
clone size: few
V gene: TRBV20-1
CDR3 length: 11
J gene: TRBJ2-7
CDR3 DNA: TGCAGTGCTAGTAGTCCTTACGAGCAGTACTTC
CDR3 protein: CSASSPYEQYF

D gene: TRBD2
clone size: .
V gene: TRBV19
CDR3 length: 16
J gene: TRBJ2-5
CDR3 DNA: TGTGCCAGTAGTATAGTGCGGGGGGGCCTACAAGAGACCCAGTACTTC
CDR3 protein: CASSIVRGGLQETQYF

D gene: TRBD2
clone size: .
V gene: TRBV2
CDR3 length: 17
J gene: TRBJ2-4
CDR3 DNA: TGTGCCAGCAGGCCGACCCGGACTAGCGGGGGGCGAAACATTCAGTACTTC
CDR3 protein: CASRPTRTSGGRNIQYF

D gene: .
clone size: .
V gene: TRBV25-1
CDR3 length: 14
J gene: TRBJ1-3
CDR3 DNA: TGTGCCAGCAGTGACGATGGGAGAGGAAACACCATATATTTT
CDR3 protein: CASSDDGRGNTIYF

D gene: .
clone size: many
V gene: TRBV7-9
CDR3 length: 11
J gene: TRBJ1-1
CDR3 DNA: TGTGCTACATCAGGGGACACTGAAGCTTTCTTT
CDR3 protein: CATSGDTEAFF

D gene: .
clone size: .
V gene: TRBV9
CDR3 length: 15
J gene: TRBJ1-1
CDR3 DNA: TGTGCCAGCAGCAGAGGGGGGGGCGGGGGCACTGAAGCTTTCTTT
CDR3 protein: CASSRGGGGGTEAFF

D gene: .
clone size: few
V gene: TRBV28
CDR3 length: 17
J gene: TRBJ1-1
CDR3 DNA: TGTGCCAGCAGCAGCCGGGAGGGACACCTTCGAGGCACTGAAGCTTTCTTT
CDR3 protein: CASSSREGHLRGTEAFF

D gene: TRBD2
clone size: .
V gene: TRBV6-5
CDR3 length: 15
J gene: TRBJ2-5
CDR3 DNA: TGTGCCAGCAGCCAGGGACTAGAGGGGGGCGAGACCCAGTACTTC
CDR3 protein: CASSQGLEGGETQYF

D gene: .
clone size: .
V gene: TRBV29-1
CDR3 length: 10
J gene: TRBJ1-2
CDR3 DNA: TGCAGCGTTAGCCTTAGCGGCTACACCTTC
CDR3 protein: CSVSLSGYTF